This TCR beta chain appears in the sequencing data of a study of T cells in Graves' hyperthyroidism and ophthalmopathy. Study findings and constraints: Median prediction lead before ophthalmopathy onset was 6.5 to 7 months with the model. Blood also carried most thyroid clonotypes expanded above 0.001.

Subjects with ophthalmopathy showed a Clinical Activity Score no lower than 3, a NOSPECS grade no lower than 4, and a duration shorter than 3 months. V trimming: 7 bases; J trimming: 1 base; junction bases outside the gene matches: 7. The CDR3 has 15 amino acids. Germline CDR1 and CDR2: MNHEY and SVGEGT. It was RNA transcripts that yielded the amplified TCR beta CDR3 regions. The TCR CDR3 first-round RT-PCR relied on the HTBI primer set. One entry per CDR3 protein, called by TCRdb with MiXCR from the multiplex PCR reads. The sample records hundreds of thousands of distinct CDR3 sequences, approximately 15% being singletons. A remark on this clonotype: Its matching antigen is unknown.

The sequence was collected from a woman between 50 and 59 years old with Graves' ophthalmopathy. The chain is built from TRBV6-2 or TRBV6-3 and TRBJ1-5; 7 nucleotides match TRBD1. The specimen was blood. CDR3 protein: CASKTGVGSNQPQHF. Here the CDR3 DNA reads TGTGCCAGCAAAACAGGGGTGGGAAGCAATCAGCCCCAGCATTTT.